Listed below are T cell receptor beta chains from one sample, sequenced in a study of blood T cells in healthy people across ages. TCRdb ran MiXCR on the 5' RACE reads and lists one entry per CDR3 protein. This sample has about 800,000 distinct CDR3 sequences; 20% to 25% occur once, and the top ten carry approximately 3.7%. These data also formed part of another study, on T cells of mothers and their children.

The sequencing sample was made of blood. These receptors were obtained from a boy aged 5-17 years in good health. Each CDR3 is given with its conserved first and last residue. D genes are given only for firm matches. Only some rows state a clone size, as once, few, many or a class for expanded clones.

j_call: TRBJ2-6
d_call: TRBD2
v_call: TRBV5-1
clone_size: .
cdr3_aa: CASSLVSSGGRSSGANVLTF
cdr3_nt: TGCGCCAGCAGCTTGGTGTCTAGCGGGGGCCGAAGCTCTGGGGCCAACGTCCTGACTTTC

j_call: TRBJ1-1
d_call: .
v_call: TRBV4-2
clone_size: few
cdr3_aa: CASSPQGNLPLNTEAFF
cdr3_nt: TGTGCCAGCAGCCCTCAGGGAAACTTACCCTTGAACACTGAAGCTTTCTTT

j_call: TRBJ1-5
d_call: .
v_call: TRBV20-1
clone_size: .
cdr3_aa: CSAPREVRPDTQHF
cdr3_nt: TGCAGTGCTCCGCGGGAGGTGCGCCCAGATACGCAGCATTTT

j_call: TRBJ2-1
d_call: .
v_call: TRBV29-1
clone_size: .
cdr3_aa: CSVEIRGWSENEQFF
cdr3_nt: TGCAGCGTTGAGATAAGGGGGTGGTCGGAAAATGAGCAGTTCTTC

j_call: TRBJ2-5
d_call: .
v_call: TRBV29-1
clone_size: few
cdr3_aa: CSVETDSETQYF
cdr3_nt: TGCAGCGTTGAGACAGACTCCGAGACCCAGTACTTC

j_call: TRBJ2-5
d_call: .
v_call: TRBV4-1
clone_size: .
cdr3_aa: CASSSGRSQETQYF
cdr3_nt: TGCGCCAGCAGCTCGGGACGGTCCCAGGAGACCCAGTACTTC

j_call: TRBJ2-7
d_call: .
v_call: TRBV2
clone_size: few
cdr3_aa: CASSETGAFYEQYF
cdr3_nt: TGTGCCAGCAGTGAAACGGGGGCATTCTACGAGCAGTACTTC

j_call: TRBJ2-7
d_call: .
v_call: TRBV19
clone_size: .
cdr3_aa: CASRGGDRHLEQYF
cdr3_nt: TGTGCCAGTAGGGGAGGGGACAGGCATCTCGAGCAGTACTTC

j_call: TRBJ2-2
d_call: TRBD2
v_call: TRBV4-3
clone_size: .
cdr3_aa: CASSQDPPSGRMGGELFF
cdr3_nt: TGCGCCAGCAGCCAAGATCCCCCTAGCGGGAGAATGGGCGGGGAGCTGTTTTTT

j_call: TRBJ1-6
d_call: .
v_call: TRBV15
clone_size: few
cdr3_aa: CATSADYNSPLHF
cdr3_nt: TGTGCCACCAGCGCAGACTATAATTCACCCCTCCACTTT

j_call: TRBJ2-3
d_call: TRBD2
v_call: TRBV9
clone_size: .
cdr3_aa: CASSVSPSGEDTQYF
cdr3_nt: TGTGCCAGCAGCGTGTCTCCTAGCGGGGAGGATACGCAGTATTTT

j_call: TRBJ2-5
d_call: TRBD1
v_call: TRBV14
clone_size: many
cdr3_aa: CASSQRSRFRQGTQETQYF
cdr3_nt: TGTGCCAGCAGCCAACGGTCCCGCTTTCGACAGGGTACCCAAGAGACCCAGTACTTC

j_call: TRBJ2-6
d_call: .
v_call: TRBV11-2
clone_size: .
cdr3_aa: CASSLGQGIGANVLTF
cdr3_nt: TGTGCCAGCAGCTTAGGGCAGGGGATCGGGGCCAACGTCCTGACTTTC

j_call: TRBJ2-7
d_call: TRBD2
v_call: TRBV5-5
clone_size: .
cdr3_aa: CASSLSPGAGGGREQYF
cdr3_nt: TGTGCCAGCAGCTTATCCCCAGGAGCGGGGGGAGGTCGAGAGCAGTACTTC

j_call: TRBJ2-3
d_call: .
v_call: TRBV7-6
clone_size: few
cdr3_aa: CASSLETASVSPGDTQYF
cdr3_nt: TGTGCCAGCAGCTTAGAAACGGCTAGCGTGAGCCCTGGCGATACGCAGTATTTT

j_call: TRBJ2-7
d_call: .
v_call: TRBV2
clone_size: few
cdr3_aa: CASSDPQRVEQYF
cdr3_nt: TGTGCCAGCAGTGACCCCCAAAGGGTTGAGCAGTACTTC

j_call: TRBJ2-1
d_call: .
v_call: TRBV6-5
clone_size: few
cdr3_aa: CASSQTDRLMQFF
cdr3_nt: TGTGCCAGCAGTCAAACCGACAGGCTGATGCAGTTCTTC

j_call: TRBJ2-1
d_call: TRBD2
v_call: TRBV20-1
clone_size: .
cdr3_aa: CSASVWREGRWYNEQFF
cdr3_nt: TGCAGTGCTAGTGTCTGGCGGGAGGGCCGGTGGTACAATGAGCAGTTCTTC

j_call: TRBJ1-4
d_call: .
v_call: TRBV7-8
clone_size: few
cdr3_aa: CASSLAMMVSYNEKLFF
cdr3_nt: TGTGCCAGCAGCTTAGCTATGATGGTCAGTTATAATGAAAAACTGTTTTTT

j_call: TRBJ1-5
d_call: .
v_call: TRBV6-6
clone_size: .
cdr3_aa: CASSPTTGYQPQHF
cdr3_nt: TGTGCCAGCAGTCCCACGACAGGTTATCAGCCCCAGCATTTT

j_call: TRBJ2-3
d_call: .
v_call: TRBV29-1
clone_size: .
cdr3_aa: CSVWDRSTDTQYF
cdr3_nt: TGCAGCGTTTGGGACCGAAGCACAGATACGCAGTATTTT

j_call: TRBJ1-1
d_call: .
v_call: TRBV9
clone_size: .
cdr3_aa: CASSPTTNTEAFF
cdr3_nt: TGTGCCAGCAGCCCCACGACGAACACTGAAGCTTTCTTT

j_call: TRBJ2-1
d_call: TRBD2
v_call: TRBV3-1
clone_size: few
cdr3_aa: CASSPGGSALQFF
cdr3_nt: TGTGCCAGCAGCCCGGGGGGGAGCGCCTTACAGTTCTTC

j_call: TRBJ1-5
d_call: .
v_call: TRBV20-1
clone_size: .
cdr3_aa: CSARVSGALNQPQHF
cdr3_nt: TGCAGTGCTAGAGTTTCCGGGGCCCTTAATCAGCCCCAGCATTTT

j_call: TRBJ2-7
d_call: TRBD1
v_call: TRBV11-2
clone_size: few
cdr3_aa: CASSLDRSGQGYEQYF
cdr3_nt: TGTGCCAGCAGCTTAGATCGGTCAGGACAGGGTTACGAGCAGTACTTC

j_call: TRBJ1-2
d_call: .
v_call: TRBV10-3
clone_size: .
cdr3_aa: CAISYSGEGYTF
cdr3_nt: TGTGCCATCAGTTACTCAGGGGAAGGCTACACCTTC

j_call: TRBJ2-5
d_call: .
v_call: TRBV10-3
clone_size: .
cdr3_aa: CATLSGGGPQETQYF
cdr3_nt: TGTGCCACGTTGTCAGGCGGGGGCCCTCAAGAGACCCAGTACTTC

j_call: TRBJ1-5
d_call: .
v_call: TRBV28
clone_size: few
cdr3_aa: CASSYGGINQPQHF
cdr3_nt: TGTGCCAGCAGTTACGGGGGAATCAATCAGCCCCAGCATTTT

j_call: TRBJ1-1
d_call: .
v_call: TRBV6-2/TRBV6-3
clone_size: .
cdr3_aa: CASSTTGPPEAFF
cdr3_nt: TGTGCCAGCAGCACTACAGGGCCCCCTGAAGCTTTCTTT

j_call: TRBJ2-7
d_call: .
v_call: TRBV20-1
clone_size: few
cdr3_aa: CSARGWVIGYEQYF
cdr3_nt: TGCAGTGCTAGAGGGTGGGTGATCGGCTACGAGCAGTACTTC

j_call: TRBJ2-2
d_call: .
v_call: TRBV5-1
clone_size: .
cdr3_aa: CASSLEASNTGELFF
cdr3_nt: TGCGCCAGCAGCTTGGAAGCGTCGAACACCGGGGAGCTGTTTTTT

j_call: TRBJ1-3
d_call: .
v_call: TRBV18
clone_size: .
cdr3_aa: CASSPQEGFGNTIYF
cdr3_nt: TGTGCCAGCTCACCACAGGAGGGATTTGGAAACACCATATATTTT

j_call: TRBJ1-1
d_call: .
v_call: TRBV9
clone_size: .
cdr3_aa: CAGSVGGGTEAFF
cdr3_nt: TGTGCCGGCAGCGTAGGAGGGGGGACTGAAGCTTTCTTT

j_call: TRBJ2-1
d_call: .
v_call: TRBV11-2
clone_size: .
cdr3_aa: CASSTYGVASYNEQFF
cdr3_nt: TGTGCCAGCAGTACGTATGGGGTGGCTTCCTACAATGAGCAGTTCTTC

j_call: TRBJ2-7
d_call: TRBD2
v_call: TRBV6-1
clone_size: .
cdr3_aa: CASREEIAGERSSYEQYF
cdr3_nt: TGTGCCAGCAGGGAGGAAATAGCGGGAGAAAGAAGCTCCTACGAGCAGTACTTC

j_call: TRBJ2-1
d_call: TRBD2
v_call: TRBV20-1
clone_size: .
cdr3_aa: CSALLAGGRNEQFF
cdr3_nt: TGCAGTGCCCTCCTAGCGGGAGGGCGGAATGAGCAGTTCTTC

j_call: TRBJ2-5
d_call: .
v_call: TRBV28
clone_size: few
cdr3_aa: CASETGSQETQYF
cdr3_nt: TGTGCCAGCGAGACCGGGAGCCAAGAGACCCAGTACTTC

j_call: TRBJ2-6
d_call: .
v_call: TRBV30
clone_size: few
cdr3_aa: CAWRPPSLPSNVLTF
cdr3_nt: TGTGCCTGGAGACCTCCGTCGCTTCCTTCCAACGTCCTGACTTTC

j_call: TRBJ2-5
d_call: TRBD1
v_call: TRBV20-1
clone_size: few
cdr3_aa: CSARRDRGVGETQYF
cdr3_nt: TGCAGTGCTAGACGGGACAGGGGAGTCGGGGAGACCCAGTACTTC

j_call: TRBJ2-1
d_call: TRBD2
v_call: TRBV5-8
clone_size: .
cdr3_aa: CASSSRGWTSGSRVYNEQFF
cdr3_nt: TGTGCCAGCAGCTCCAGGGGGTGGACTAGCGGGAGCAGGGTGTACAATGAGCAGTTCTTC

j_call: TRBJ2-3
d_call: TRBD1
v_call: TRBV28
clone_size: .
cdr3_aa: CASLGQKSTDTQYF
cdr3_nt: TGTGCCAGCCTGGGACAGAAATCCACAGATACGCAGTATTTT

j_call: TRBJ2-1
d_call: TRBD2
v_call: TRBV6-5
clone_size: .
cdr3_aa: CASSYWAGRDEQFF
cdr3_nt: TGTGCCAGCAGTTACTGGGCAGGGAGGGATGAGCAGTTCTTC

j_call: TRBJ2-2
d_call: .
v_call: TRBV28
clone_size: few
cdr3_aa: CASYNKGSTGELFF
cdr3_nt: TGTGCCAGCTATAACAAGGGGAGCACCGGGGAGCTGTTTTTT

j_call: TRBJ2-1
d_call: TRBD2
v_call: TRBV9
clone_size: few
cdr3_aa: CASSVRLAGGDEQFF
cdr3_nt: TGTGCCAGCAGCGTGAGACTAGCGGGGGGCGATGAGCAGTTCTTC

j_call: TRBJ2-5
d_call: TRBD2
v_call: TRBV7-3
clone_size: .
cdr3_aa: CASSQGLAPRETQYF
cdr3_nt: TGTGCCAGCAGCCAGGGACTAGCCCCAAGGGAGACCCAGTACTTC